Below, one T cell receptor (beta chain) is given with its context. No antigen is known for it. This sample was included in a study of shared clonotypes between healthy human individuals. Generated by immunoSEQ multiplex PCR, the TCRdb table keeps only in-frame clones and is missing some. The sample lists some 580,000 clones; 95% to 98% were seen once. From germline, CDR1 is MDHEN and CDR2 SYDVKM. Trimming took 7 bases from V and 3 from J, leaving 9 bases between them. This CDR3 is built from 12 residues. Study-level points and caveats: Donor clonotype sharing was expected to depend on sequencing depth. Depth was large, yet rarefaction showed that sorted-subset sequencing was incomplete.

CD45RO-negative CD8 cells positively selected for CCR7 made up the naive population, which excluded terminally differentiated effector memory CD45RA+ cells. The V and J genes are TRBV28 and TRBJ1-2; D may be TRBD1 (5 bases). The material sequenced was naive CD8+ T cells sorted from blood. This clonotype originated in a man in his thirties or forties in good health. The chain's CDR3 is CASTGGDYGYTF. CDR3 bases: TGTGCCAGCACCGGGGGTGACTATGGCTACACCTTC.